These 7 T cell receptor beta chains originate from one sample sequenced in a study of radiation and T cells in renal cell carcinoma. Here immunoSEQ multiplex PCR was the method, and the copy in TCRdb shows in-frame clones only, minus some. This table has roughly 130,000 clones, 75% to 90% appearing once. Documented time point: blood 2 weeks post-SBRT. The sample's treatment: 15 Gy SBRT to primary tumor, nephrectomy 4 weeks later. The sequencing used blood, collected from a patient whose treatment included radiotherapy and nephrectomy. These receptors were obtained from a woman between 55 and 75 years old with renal cell carcinoma.

This clone was found once. The CDR3 coding sequence is TGTGCCAGCAGCGAAGGGGTTTCATCCTATAATTCACCCCTCCACTTT. Translated, it gives CASSEGVSSYNSPLHF. V usage is TRBV9 and J usage is TRBJ1-6, with D possibly TRBD1 on 5 matching bases. Trimming took 3 bases from V and 1 from J, leaving 11 bases between them. Germline V gives CDR1 SGDLS, CDR2 YYNGEE. CDR3 length: 16 amino acids. The full variable domain, rest sourced from reference TRBV9 and TRBJ1-6, is DSGVTQTPKHLITATGQRVTLRCSPRSGDLSVYWYQQSLDQGLQFLIQYYNGEERAKGNILERFSAQQFPDLHSELNLSSLELGDSALYFCASSEGVSSYNSPLHFGNGTRLTVT.

The genes are TRBV11-2 and TRBJ2-7, with D unclear. In germline, CDR1 is SGHAT, CDR2 FQNNGV. The CDR3 totals 14 residues. V was trimmed by 3 bases and J by 2 bases, leaving 11 bases between them. The CDR3 DNA reads as TGTGCCAGCAGCTTGGGCGGAAATACCTACGAGCAGTACTTC. This sequence encodes CASSLGGNTYEQYF.

The rearrangement joins TRBV4-2 to TRBJ1-5, with a weak D call TRBD1 (5 bases). V was trimmed by 4 bases and J by 4 bases, leaving 14 bases between them. The CDR3 is made up of 15 amino acids. CDR1 is LGHNA, CDR2 YNFKEQ, per germline. The CDR3: CASSPRQRRNQPQHF. The CDR3 coding sequence is TGTGCCAGCAGCCCCCGACAGAGACGGAATCAGCCCCAGCATTTT.

This chain uses TRBV5-1 with TRBJ2-5; D not certain. This CDR3 is 14 amino acids long. V lost 1 base to trimming and J lost 5 bases, with 12 bases between them. CDR1 and CDR2 from the germline V gene are SGHRS and YFSETQ. DNA for the CDR3: TGCGCCAGCAGCTTGTCTAACAGTAGGGAGACCCAGTACTTC. It specifies CASSLSNSRETQYF.

V usage is TRBV9 and J usage is TRBJ2-7, with 9 nucleotides matching TRBD2. The CDR3 is made up of 15 amino acids. The V gene end was trimmed by 4 bases and the J gene end by 5 bases; junction bases not matched to a gene: 10. The germline CDR1 and CDR2 sequences are SGDLS and YYNGEE. In DNA, the CDR3 is TGTGCCAGCAGCCCCACAGCGGGAGGTGGAGACGAGCAGTACTTC. Translating gives CASSPTAGGGDEQYF.

V gene TRBV7-9 combines with J gene TRBJ1-1; possibly TRBD1 for D (5 bases). From germline, CDR1 is SEHNR and CDR2 FQNEAQ (reference sequence). V shed 0 bases and J shed 3 bases, with 5 bases lying between them. This CDR3 is 13 amino acids long. This CDR3 is CASSLAGDTEAFF. DNA for the CDR3: TGTGCCAGCAGCTTAGCAGGGGACACTGAAGCTTTCTTT.

Here the CDR3 reads CASGYSGGLQETQYF. CDR3 in DNA: TGTGCCAGCGGGTACTCGGGGGGTCTCCAAGAGACCCAGTACTTC. This chain links TRBV27 with TRBJ2-5; 7 nucleotides agree with TRBD2. V trimming: 8 bases; J trimming: 1 base; junction bases outside the gene matches: 10. The CDR3 spans 15 residues. The germline CDR1 and CDR2 sequences are MNHEY and SMNVEV (reference sequence).